The sequence of this T cell receptor (beta chain) was determined in a study of blood T cell repertoires in COVID-19. Sequencing was performed with immunoSEQ multiplex PCR; in TCRdb, only in-frame clones are kept and a portion is missing. The sample records about 150,000 clones, approximately 83% being singletons. V lost 5 bases and J 4 bases, leaving 15 bases between the germline ends. This CDR3 has 15 residues. Germline V CDR1 and CDR2: SGHTA, FQGNSA. This chain uses TRBV7-2 with TRBJ1-5; D is uncertain. The sequencing input was peripheral blood. This clonotype was sampled from a man aged 65 to 85 with active or convalescent COVID-19. This chain's CDR3 is CASSRLDGGNQPQHF. The CDR3 nucleotides are TGTGCCAGCAGCCGCCTTGACGGAGGGAATCAGCCCCAGCATTTT.